The entry that follows covers one T cell receptor (beta chain) sequence. This entry comes from a study of cytomegalovirus exposure and HLA in healthy donors. Overall study context: From around 180 million T cells, an earlier analysis saw under 140 million unique TCR beta sequences.

The PCR employed 60 Vbeta primers together with 13 Jbeta primers. The table came from immunoSEQ multiplex PCR; TCRdb's copy has only in-frame clones and leaves some out. The sample lists 60,000 to 75,000 clones, roughly 87% occurring once. The source is a female donor in good health and CMV-seronegative. What was sequenced was PBMCs.

The CDR3 DNA follows: TGTGCCAGCAGCACCGACAGAAACACTGAAGCTTTCTTT. This translates into CASSTDRNTEAFF. This chain uses TRBV7-3 with TRBJ1-1, with D tentatively TRBD1 (5 bases). The V end was cut by 5 bases, the J end by 2 bases, with 9 bases between. The CDR3 consists of 13 residues. The germline V gene has CDR1 SGHTA and CDR2 FQGTGA.